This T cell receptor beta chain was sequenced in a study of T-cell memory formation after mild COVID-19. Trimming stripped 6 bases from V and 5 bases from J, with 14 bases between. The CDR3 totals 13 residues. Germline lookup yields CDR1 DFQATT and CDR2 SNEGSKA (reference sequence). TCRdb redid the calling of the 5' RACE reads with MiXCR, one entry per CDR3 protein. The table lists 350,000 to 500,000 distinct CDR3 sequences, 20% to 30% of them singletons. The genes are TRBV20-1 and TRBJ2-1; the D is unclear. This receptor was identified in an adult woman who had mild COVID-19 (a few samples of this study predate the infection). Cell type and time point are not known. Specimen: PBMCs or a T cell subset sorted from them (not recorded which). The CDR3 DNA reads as TGCAGTGCCCGCGACACGCGGCACAATGAGCAGTTCTTC. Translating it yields CSARDTRHNEQFF.